This entry describes one TCR beta chain. The protocol was immunoSEQ multiplex PCR, while the TCRdb copy is restricted to in-frame clones and leaves out a portion. The sample includes around 120,000 clones, about 95% of them seen just once. The sample is drawn from a study of control samples from healthy donors and cancer patients. Germline CDR1 reads MNHNY; CDR2 reads SVGAGI (reference sequence). The germline V and J ends were trimmed by 5 bases and 0 bases, with 20 bases remaining between them. The length of the CDR3 is 19 residues. The specimen sequenced was blood. The receptor comes from a man younger than 45 in good health. The chain joins TRBV6-6 to TRBJ1-6; D gene ambiguous. CDR3 residues: CASSRYYRPRSSYNSPLHF. The CDR3 DNA reads as TGTGCCAGCAGTAGATATTATAGGCCACGGAGCTCCTATAATTCACCCCTCCACTTT.